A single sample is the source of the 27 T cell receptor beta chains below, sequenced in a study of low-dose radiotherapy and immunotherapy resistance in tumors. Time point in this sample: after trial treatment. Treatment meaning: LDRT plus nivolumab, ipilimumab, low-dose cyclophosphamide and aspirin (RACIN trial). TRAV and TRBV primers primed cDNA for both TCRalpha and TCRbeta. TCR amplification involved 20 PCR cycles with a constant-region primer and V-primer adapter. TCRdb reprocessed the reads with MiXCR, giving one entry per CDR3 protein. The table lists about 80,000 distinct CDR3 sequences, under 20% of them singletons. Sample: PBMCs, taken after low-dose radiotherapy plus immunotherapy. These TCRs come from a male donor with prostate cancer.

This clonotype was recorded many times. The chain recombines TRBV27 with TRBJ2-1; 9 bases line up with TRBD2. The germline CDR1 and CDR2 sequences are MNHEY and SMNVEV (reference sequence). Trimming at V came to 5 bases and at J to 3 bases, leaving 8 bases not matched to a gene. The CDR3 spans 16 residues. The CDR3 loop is CASSPLAGEGYNEQFF. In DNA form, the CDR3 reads TGTGCCAGCAGTCCCTTAGCGGGAGAGGGCTACAATGAGCAGTTCTTC.

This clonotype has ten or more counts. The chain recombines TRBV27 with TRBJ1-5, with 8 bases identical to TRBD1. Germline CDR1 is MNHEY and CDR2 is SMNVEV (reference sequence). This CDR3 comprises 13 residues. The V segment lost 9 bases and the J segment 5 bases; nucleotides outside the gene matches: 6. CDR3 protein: CASRGDRHQPQHF. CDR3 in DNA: TGTGCCAGTCGGGGGGACAGGCATCAGCCCCAGCATTTT.

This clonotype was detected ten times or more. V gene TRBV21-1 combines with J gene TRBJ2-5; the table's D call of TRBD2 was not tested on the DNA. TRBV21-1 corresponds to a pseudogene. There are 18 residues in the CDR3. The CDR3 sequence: CASSRFSRWGTLGGAQYF. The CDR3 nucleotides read TGTGCCAGCAGCAGATTTTCAAGATGGGGTACCCTGGGAGGGGCCCAGTACTTC.

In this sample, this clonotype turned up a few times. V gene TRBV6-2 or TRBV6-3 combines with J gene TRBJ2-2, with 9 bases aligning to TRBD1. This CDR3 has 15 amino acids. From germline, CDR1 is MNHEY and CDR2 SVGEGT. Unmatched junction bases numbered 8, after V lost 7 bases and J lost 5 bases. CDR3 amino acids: CASKLTGGPTGELFF. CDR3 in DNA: TGTGCCAGCAAGCTGACAGGGGGTCCGACCGGGGAGCTGTTTTTT.

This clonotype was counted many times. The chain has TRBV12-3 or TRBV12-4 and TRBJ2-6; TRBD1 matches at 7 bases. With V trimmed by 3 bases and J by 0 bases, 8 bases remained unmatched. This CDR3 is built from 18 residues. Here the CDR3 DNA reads TGTGCCAGCAGTTTCCCGGGACAGTTCCACTCTGGGGCCAACGTCCTGACTTTC. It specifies CASSFPGQFHSGANVLTF.

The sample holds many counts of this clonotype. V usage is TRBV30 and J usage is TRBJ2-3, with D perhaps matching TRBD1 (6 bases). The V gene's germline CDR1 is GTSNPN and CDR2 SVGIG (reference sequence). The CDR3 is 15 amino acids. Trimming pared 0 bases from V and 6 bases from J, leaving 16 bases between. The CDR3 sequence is CAWSVKGVLLDTQYF. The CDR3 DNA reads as TGTGCCTGGAGTGTAAAGGGGGTCCTACTCGATACGCAGTATTTT.

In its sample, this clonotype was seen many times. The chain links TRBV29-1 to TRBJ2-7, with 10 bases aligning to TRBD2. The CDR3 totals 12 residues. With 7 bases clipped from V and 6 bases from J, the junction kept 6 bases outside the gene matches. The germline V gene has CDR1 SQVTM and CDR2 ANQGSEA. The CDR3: CSALAGGPEQYF. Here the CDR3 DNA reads TGCAGCGCCTTAGCGGGAGGCCCCGAGCAGTACTTC.

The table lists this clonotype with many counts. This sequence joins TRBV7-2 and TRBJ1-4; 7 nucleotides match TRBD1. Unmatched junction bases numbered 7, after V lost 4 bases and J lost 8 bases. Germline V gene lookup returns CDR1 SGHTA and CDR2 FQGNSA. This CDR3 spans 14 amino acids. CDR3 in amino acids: CASSSTGFGEKLFF. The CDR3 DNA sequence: TGTGCCAGCAGCTCGACAGGGTTTGGAGAAAAACTGTTTTTT. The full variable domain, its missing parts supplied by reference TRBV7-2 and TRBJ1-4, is GAGVSQSPSNKVTEKGKDVELRCDPISGHTALYWYRQSLGQGLEFLIYFQGNSAPDKSGLPSDRFSAERTGGSVSTLTIQRTQQEDSAVYLCASSSTGFGEKLFFGSGTQLSVL.

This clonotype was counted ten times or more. Here the CDR3 DNA reads TGTGCCAGCAGGGGGGCCCCTCTCATGAACACTGAAGCTTTCTTT. The encoded protein is CASRGAPLMNTEAFF. The genes are TRBV28 and TRBJ1-1, with D possibly being TRBD1 (6 bases). Germline CDR1 reads MDHEN; CDR2 reads SYDVKM. The CDR3 has 15 residues. V was trimmed by 6 bases and J by 0 bases, leaving 14 bases between them.

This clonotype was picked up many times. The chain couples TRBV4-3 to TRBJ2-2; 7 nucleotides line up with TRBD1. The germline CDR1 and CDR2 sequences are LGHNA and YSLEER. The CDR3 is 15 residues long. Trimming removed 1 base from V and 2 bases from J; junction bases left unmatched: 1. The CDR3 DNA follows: TGCGCCAGCAGCCAAGGACAGGGCAACACCGGGGAGCTGTTTTTT. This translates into CASSQGQGNTGELFF.

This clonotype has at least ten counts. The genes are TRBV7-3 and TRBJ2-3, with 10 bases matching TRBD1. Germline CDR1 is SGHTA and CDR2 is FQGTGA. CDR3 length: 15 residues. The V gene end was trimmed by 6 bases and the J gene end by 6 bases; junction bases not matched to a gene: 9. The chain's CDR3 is CASRKAGTGVDTQYF. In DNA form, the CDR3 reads TGTGCCAGCAGAAAAGCCGGGACAGGGGTGGATACGCAGTATTTT.

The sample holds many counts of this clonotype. DNA for the CDR3: TGTGCCAGCAGCCTCACCTCTGGGGCCAACGTCCTGACTTTC. This sequence encodes CASSLTSGANVLTF. V usage is TRBV9 and J usage is TRBJ2-6; D remains unclear. This CDR3 region has 14 residues. Germline CDR1 and CDR2: SGDLS and YYNGEE. The V end was cut by 4 bases, the J end by 0 bases, with 5 bases between.

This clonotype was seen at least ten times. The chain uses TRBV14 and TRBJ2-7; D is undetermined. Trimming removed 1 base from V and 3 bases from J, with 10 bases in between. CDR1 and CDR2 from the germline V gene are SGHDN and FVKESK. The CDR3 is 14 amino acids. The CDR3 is CASSQAPGHYEQYF. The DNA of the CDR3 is TGTGCCAGCAGCCAAGCCCCGGGCCACTACGAGCAGTACTTC.

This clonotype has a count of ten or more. The CDR3 protein is CASSPSAGGRTDTQYF. Written as DNA, the CDR3 is TGTGCCAGCAGCCCATCAGCGGGAGGACGCACAGATACGCAGTATTTT. This rearrangement joins TRBV9 to TRBJ2-3; TRBD2 agrees at 9 bases. Germline V lookup: CDR1 SGDLS, CDR2 YYNGEE. The CDR3 length is 16 residues. V lost 4 bases to trimming and J lost 1 base; unmatched junction nucleotides: 7.

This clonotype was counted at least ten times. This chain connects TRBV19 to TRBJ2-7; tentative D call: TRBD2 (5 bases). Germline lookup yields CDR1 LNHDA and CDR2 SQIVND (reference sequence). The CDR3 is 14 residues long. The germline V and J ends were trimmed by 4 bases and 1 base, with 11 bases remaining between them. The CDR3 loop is CASSSTSSSYEQYF. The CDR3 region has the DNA TGTGCCAGTAGTAGTACTAGTAGTTCCTACGAGCAGTACTTC. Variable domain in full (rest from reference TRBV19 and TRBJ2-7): DGGITQSPKYLFRKEGQNVTLSCEQNLNHDAMYWYRQDPGQGLRLIYYSQIVNDFQKGDIAEGYSVSREKKESFPLTVTSAQKNPTAFYLCASSSTSSSYEQYFGPGTRLTVT.

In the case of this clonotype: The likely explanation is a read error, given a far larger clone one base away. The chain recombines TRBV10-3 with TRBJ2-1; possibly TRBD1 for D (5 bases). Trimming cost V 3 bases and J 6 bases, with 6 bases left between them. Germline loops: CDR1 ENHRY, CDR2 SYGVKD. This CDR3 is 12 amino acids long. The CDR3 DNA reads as TGTGCCATCAGTGACAGGGCCAATGAGCAGTTCTTC. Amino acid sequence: CAISDRANEQFF.

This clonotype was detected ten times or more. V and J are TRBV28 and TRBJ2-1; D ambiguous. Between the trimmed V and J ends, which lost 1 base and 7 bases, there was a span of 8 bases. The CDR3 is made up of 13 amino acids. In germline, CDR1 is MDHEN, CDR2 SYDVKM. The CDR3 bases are TGTGCCAGCAGTTTATTTAGGGCTAATGAGCAGTTCTTC. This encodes CASSLFRANEQFF.

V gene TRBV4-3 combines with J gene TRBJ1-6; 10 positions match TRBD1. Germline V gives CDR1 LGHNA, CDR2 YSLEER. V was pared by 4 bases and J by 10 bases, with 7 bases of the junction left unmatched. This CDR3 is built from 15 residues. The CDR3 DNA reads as TGCGCCAGCAGCCTAGTTGGGACAGGGGAATCACCCCTCCACTTT. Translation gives CASSLVGTGESPLHF.

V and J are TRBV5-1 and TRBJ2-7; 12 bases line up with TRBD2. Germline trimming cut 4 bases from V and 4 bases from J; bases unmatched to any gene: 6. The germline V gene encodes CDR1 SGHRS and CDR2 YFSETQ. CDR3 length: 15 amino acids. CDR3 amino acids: CASSAGLAGPYEQYF. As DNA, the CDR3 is TGCGCCAGCAGCGCAGGACTAGCGGGACCGTACGAGCAGTACTTC.

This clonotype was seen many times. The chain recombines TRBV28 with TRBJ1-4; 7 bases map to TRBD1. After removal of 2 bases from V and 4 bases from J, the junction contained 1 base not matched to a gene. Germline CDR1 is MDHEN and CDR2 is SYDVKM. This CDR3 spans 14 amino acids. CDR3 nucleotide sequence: TGTGCCAGCAGTTTAGGACAGGATAATGAAAAACTGTTTTTT. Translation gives CASSLGQDNEKLFF.

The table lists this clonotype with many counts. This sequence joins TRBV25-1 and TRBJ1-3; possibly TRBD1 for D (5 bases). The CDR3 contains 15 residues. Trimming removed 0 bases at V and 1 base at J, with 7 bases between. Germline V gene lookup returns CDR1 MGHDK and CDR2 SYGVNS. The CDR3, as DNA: TGTGCCAGCAGTGAATATGGGACGTCTGGAAACACCATATATTTT. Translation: CASSEYGTSGNTIYF.

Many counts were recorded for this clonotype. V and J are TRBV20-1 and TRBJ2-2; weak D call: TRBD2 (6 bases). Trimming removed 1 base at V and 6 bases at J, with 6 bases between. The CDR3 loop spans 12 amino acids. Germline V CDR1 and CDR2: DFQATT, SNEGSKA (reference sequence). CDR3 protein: CSARAGAGELFF. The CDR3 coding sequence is TGCAGTGCTAGAGCGGGAGCCGGGGAGCTGTTTTTT.

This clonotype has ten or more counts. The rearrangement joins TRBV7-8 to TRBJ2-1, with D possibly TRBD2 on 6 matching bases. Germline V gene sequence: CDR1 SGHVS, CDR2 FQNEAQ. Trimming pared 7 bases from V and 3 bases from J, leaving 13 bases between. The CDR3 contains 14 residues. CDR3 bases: TGTGCCAGCAATAGGGGAGGCGTCTACAATGAGCAGTTCTTC. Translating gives CASNRGGVYNEQFF.

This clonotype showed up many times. The CDR3 reads CASSPTGSGANVLTF. The CDR3 bases are TGTGCCAGCAGCCCGACGGGGTCTGGGGCCAACGTCCTGACTTTC. The gene calls are TRBV28 and TRBJ2-6; perhaps TRBD2 as D (5 bases). The CDR3 consists of 15 residues. Germline CDR1 reads MDHEN; CDR2 reads SYDVKM. Trimming pared 6 bases from V and 1 base from J, leaving 10 bases between.

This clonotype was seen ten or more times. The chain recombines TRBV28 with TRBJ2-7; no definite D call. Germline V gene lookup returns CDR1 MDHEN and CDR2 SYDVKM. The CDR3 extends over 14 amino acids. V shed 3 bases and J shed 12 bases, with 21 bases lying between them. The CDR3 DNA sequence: TGTGCCAGCAGTTTTAGGGCCGAGTCCACCGGCGGGTACTTC. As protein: CASSFRAESTGGYF.

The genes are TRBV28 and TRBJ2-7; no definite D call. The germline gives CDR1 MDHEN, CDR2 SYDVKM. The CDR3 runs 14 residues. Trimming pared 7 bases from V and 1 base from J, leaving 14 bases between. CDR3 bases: TGTGCCAGCACCCTTGCGCCGGGTTCCTACGAGCAGTACTTC. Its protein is CASTLAPGSYEQYF.

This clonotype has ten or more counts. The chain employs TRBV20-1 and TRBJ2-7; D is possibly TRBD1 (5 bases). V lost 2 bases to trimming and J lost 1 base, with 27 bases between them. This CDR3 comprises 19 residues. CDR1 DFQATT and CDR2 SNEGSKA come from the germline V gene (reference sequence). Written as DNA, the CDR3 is TGCAGTGCTAGACAGCGTTGGCAGGGTGGGCAGCGTATGTCCTACGAGCAGTACTTC. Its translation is CSARQRWQGGQRMSYEQYF.